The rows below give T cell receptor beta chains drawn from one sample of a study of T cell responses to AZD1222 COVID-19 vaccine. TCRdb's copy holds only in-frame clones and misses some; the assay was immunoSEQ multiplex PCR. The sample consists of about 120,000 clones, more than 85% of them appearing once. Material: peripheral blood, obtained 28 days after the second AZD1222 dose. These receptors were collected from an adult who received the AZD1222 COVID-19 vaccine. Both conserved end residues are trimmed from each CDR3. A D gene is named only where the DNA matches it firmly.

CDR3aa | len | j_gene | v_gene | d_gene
ASSLSAPREKLF | 12 | TRBJ1-4 | TRBV28 | NA
ASSPQVAGGEY | 11 | TRBJ2-3 | TRBV7-6 | TRBD2
ASSLYRGLGYT | 11 | TRBJ1-2 | TRBV27 | TRBD1
AWSVQGQRLEQY | 12 | TRBJ2-7 | TRBV30 | NA
ASSGDRVEETQY | 12 | TRBJ2-5 | TRBV2 | TRBD1
ASSFGGGSSGNTIY | 14 | TRBJ1-3 | TRBV11-2 | NA
ASSYRRGLGDEQY | 13 | TRBJ2-7 | TRBV27 | TRBD2
ASSLVSNSPLH | 11 | TRBJ1-6 | TRBV7-8 | NA
ASSPGGIKLF | 10 | TRBJ1-4 | TRBV27 | NA
ASSQDLDRVTGELF | 14 | TRBJ2-2 | TRBV4-3 | TRBD1
ASSLGQTGYFSGNTIY | 16 | TRBJ1-3 | TRBV5-5 | NA
ASSHGLAGGTSTDTQY | 16 | TRBJ2-3 | TRBV4-3 | TRBD2
ASSLSSTVLGEQY | 13 | TRBJ2-7 | TRBV11-3 | NA
ASDDRPAATEAF | 12 | TRBJ1-1 | TRBV19 | NA
ASSQVRGISPLH | 12 | TRBJ1-6 | TRBV3-1/TRBV3-2 | NA
ASSVDSTNNEQF | 12 | TRBJ2-1 | TRBV9 | NA
ASSLAQLGPQY | 11 | TRBJ2-5 | TRBV11-3 | NA
ASSFTRGALPAGELF | 15 | TRBJ2-2 | TRBV27 | TRBD2
ASSPLSGELF | 10 | TRBJ2-2 | TRBV5-4 | NA
ASSQEGGTGAEKLF | 14 | TRBJ1-4 | TRBV4-3 | TRBD1
ASSRTGYQPQH | 11 | TRBJ1-5 | TRBV7-9 | NA
ASSHPGARGSKDYGYT | 16 | TRBJ1-2 | TRBV4-1 | NA
ASSRGTQMNTEAF | 13 | TRBJ1-1 | TRBV5-1 | NA
ASSVESRNEQF | 11 | TRBJ2-1 | TRBV9 | NA
AEGIEGNQPQH | 11 | TRBJ1-5 | TRBV28 | NA
ASSAQGDVGYT | 11 | TRBJ1-2 | TRBV7-9 | TRBD1
ASEAEGYGYT | 10 | TRBJ1-2 | TRBV25-1 | NA
ASSGTGERIWEKLF | 14 | TRBJ1-4 | TRBV6-1 | TRBD1
ATETGARGNTEAF | 13 | TRBJ1-1 | TRBV10-3 | TRBD1
ASSIRQGIGSPLH | 13 | TRBJ1-6 | TRBV7-2 | TRBD1
ASSQDRFRELF | 11 | TRBJ2-2 | TRBV3-1/TRBV3-2 | NA
ASNPRTLTGNTIY | 13 | TRBJ1-3 | TRBV19 | NA
ASSLVLGGGYT | 11 | TRBJ1-2 | TRBV5-1 | NA